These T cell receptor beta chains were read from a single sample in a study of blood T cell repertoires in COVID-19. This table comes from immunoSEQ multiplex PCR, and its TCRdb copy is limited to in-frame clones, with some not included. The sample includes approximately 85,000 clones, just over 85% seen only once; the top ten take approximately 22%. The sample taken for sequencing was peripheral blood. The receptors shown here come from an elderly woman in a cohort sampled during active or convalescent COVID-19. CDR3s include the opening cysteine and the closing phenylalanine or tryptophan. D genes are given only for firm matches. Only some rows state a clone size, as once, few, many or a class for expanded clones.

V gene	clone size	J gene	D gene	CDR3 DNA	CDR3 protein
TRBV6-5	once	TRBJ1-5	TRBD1	TGTGCCAGCCACGGTCCAGGGGGCGTTACCCAGCATTTT	CASHGPGGVTQHF
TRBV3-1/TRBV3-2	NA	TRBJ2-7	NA	TGTGCCAGCAGCCCCCAGGGAGGCGAGCAGTACTTC	CASSPQGGEQYF
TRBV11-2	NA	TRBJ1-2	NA	TGTGCCAGCAGCGGAACAAGGGGATATGGCTACACCTTC	CASSGTRGYGYTF
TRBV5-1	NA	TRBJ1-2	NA	TGCGCCAGCACGACAGAAAACTATGGCTACACCTTC	CASTTENYGYTF
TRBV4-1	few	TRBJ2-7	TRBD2	TGCGCCAGCAGCCACCAGGGGACCGGGGGGGACTACGAGCAGTACTTC	CASSHQGTGGDYEQYF
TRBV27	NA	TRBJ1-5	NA	TGTGCCAGCAGTTTGTCAGGACAGAGTTACCAGCCCCAGCATTTT	CASSLSGQSYQPQHF
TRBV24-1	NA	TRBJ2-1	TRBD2	TGTGCCACCAGTGATCCCGGGACTAGCGGGGGGAATGAGCAGTTCTTC	CATSDPGTSGGNEQFF
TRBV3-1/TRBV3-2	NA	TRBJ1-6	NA	TGTGCCAGCAGCCAAGATTCGGTCTGGTATTCACCCCTCCACTTT	CASSQDSVWYSPLHF
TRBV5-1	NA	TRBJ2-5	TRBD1	TGCGCCAGCTCGGACAGGGGAGAGGAGACCCAGTACTTC	CASSDRGEETQYF
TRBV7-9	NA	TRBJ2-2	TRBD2	TGTGCCAGCAGACCCCCGCTGCGGGAGGACACCGGGGAGCTGTTTTTT	CASRPPLREDTGELFF
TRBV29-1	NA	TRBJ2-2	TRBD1	TGCAGCGTAGCAGACAGGGGGGTAGGGACCGGGGAGCTGTTTTTT	CSVADRGVGTGELFF
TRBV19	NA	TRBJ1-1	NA	TGTGCCAGTAGTATTCAGGGTGGGAACACTGAAGCTTTCTTT	CASSIQGGNTEAFF
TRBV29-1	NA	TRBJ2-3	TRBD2	TGCAGCGTTGGGACTAGCGGGAGGGCCTCAGATACGCAGTATTTT	CSVGTSGRASDTQYF
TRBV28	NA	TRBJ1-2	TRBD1	TGTGCCAGCAGTGGGGTGACAGGGACCTATGGCTACACCTTC	CASSGVTGTYGYTF
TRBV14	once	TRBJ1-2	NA	TGTGCCAGCAGCCCCCTGGGCAGGATTAACTATGGCTACACCTTC	CASSPLGRINYGYTF
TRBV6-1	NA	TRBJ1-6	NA	TGTGCCAGCAGTGAACCTGGGACTTCTCTCCACTTT	CASSEPGTSLHF
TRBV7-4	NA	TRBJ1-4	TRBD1	TGTGCCAGCAGCTGGAGCCGGGACAGGGGGTTTGCAACTAATGAAAAACTGTTTTTT	CASSWSRDRGFATNEKLFF
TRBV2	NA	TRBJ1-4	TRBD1	TGTGCCAGCAGGGACAGGACTGGAATTGAAAAACTGTTTTTT	CASRDRTGIEKLFF
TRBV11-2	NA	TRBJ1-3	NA	TGTGCCAGCAGACGACAGCCTGGAAACACCATATATTTT	CASRRQPGNTIYF
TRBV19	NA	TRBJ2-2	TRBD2	TGTGCCAGTAGTGACCCGGGACTAGCGGGAGTAAATACCGGGGAGCTGTTTTTT	CASSDPGLAGVNTGELFF
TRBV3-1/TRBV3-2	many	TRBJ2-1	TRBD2	TGTGCCAGCAGCCATGAGGGAGGGAGCACATACAATGAGCAGTTCTTC	CASSHEGGSTYNEQFF
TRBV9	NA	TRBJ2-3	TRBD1	TGTGCCAGCAGCGTAGATGGGGACAGGGGCACAGATACGCAGTATTTT	CASSVDGDRGTDTQYF
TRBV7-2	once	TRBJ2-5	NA	TGTGCCAGCAGCCCGTTCGGGCTAGCGGAGACCCAGTACTTC	CASSPFGLAETQYF
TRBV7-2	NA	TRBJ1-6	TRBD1	TGTGCCAGCAGCCCGGGACAGAGTATTTCACCCCTCCACTTT	CASSPGQSISPLHF
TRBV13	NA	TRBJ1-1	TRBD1	TGTGCCAGCAGCTTTTGGACAGGGACTGAAGCTTTCTTT	CASSFWTGTEAFF
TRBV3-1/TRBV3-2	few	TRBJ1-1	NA	TGTGCCAGCAGCCTTACAGGTTCTACTGAAGCTTTCTTT	CASSLTGSTEAFF
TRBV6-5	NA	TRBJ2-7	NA	TGTGCCAGCAGTTTGGGACTGGGAGATTACGAGCAGTACTTC	CASSLGLGDYEQYF
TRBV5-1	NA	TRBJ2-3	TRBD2	TGCGCCAGCAGCTTGGCTTGGACTAGCGGGAGTTTTGGCACAGATACGCAGTATTTT	CASSLAWTSGSFGTDTQYF
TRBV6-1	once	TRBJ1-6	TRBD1	TGTGCCAGCAGTGACTTTGGGGACAGGGGCCGTTCACCCCTCCACTTT	CASSDFGDRGRSPLHF
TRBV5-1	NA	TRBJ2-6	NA	TGCGCCAGCAGCCGAGAGCCTGCGGGACTTGCTGGGGCCAACGTCCTGACTTTC	CASSREPAGLAGANVLTF
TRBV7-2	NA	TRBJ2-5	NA	TGTGCCAGCAGCAGGATCCAGGACTTAGAGACCCAGTACTTC	CASSRIQDLETQYF
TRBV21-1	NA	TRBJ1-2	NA	TGTGCCAGCAGCTTAGGGGTCCAGGTGGGCTATGGCTACACCTTC	CASSLGVQVGYGYTF
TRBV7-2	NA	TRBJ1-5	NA	TGTGCCAGCAGCTTAATGGGAACGGAGGGACGGCCCCAGCATTTT	CASSLMGTEGRPQHF
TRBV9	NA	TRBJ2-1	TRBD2	TGTGCCAGCAGCGTTCTAGCGGGAGTGCTCAATGAGCAGTTCTTC	CASSVLAGVLNEQFF
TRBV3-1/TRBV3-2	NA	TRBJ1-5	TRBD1	TGTGCCAGCAGCCAAGCCGGGACAGGGGGCGGGAATCAGCCCCAGCATTTT	CASSQAGTGGGNQPQHF
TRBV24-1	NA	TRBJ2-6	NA	TGTGCCACCAGTGATTACAAACAGGGATCTGGGGCCAACGTCCTGACTTTC	CATSDYKQGSGANVLTF
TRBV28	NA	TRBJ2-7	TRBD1	TGTGCCAGCAGTTCGCAGGGGGTCGGCTCCTACGAGCAGTACTTC	CASSSQGVGSYEQYF
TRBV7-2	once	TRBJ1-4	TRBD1	TGTGCCAGCAGCCGGGGACAGGGGCTGACAACTAATGAAAAACTGTTTTTT	CASSRGQGLTTNEKLFF
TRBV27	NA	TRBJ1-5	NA	TGTGCCAGCAGTCCGGGGGTTCCCAGCAATCAGCCCCAGCATTTT	CASSPGVPSNQPQHF
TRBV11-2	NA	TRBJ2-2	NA	TGTGCCAGCAGCTTAGCGTACACCGGGGAGCTGTTTTTT	CASSLAYTGELFF
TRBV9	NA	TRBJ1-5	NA	TGTGCCAGCAGCACGGGGGACGGACTCAATCAGCCCCAGCATTTT	CASSTGDGLNQPQHF
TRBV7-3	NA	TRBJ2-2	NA	TGTGCCAGCAGCTTAATCGGGTCGGGTCCCGGGGAGCTGTTTTTT	CASSLIGSGPGELFF
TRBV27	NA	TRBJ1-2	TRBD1	TGTGCCAGCAGGTCCCGCCTCCGGGACAGCAGTCACTATGGCTACACCTTC	CASRSRLRDSSHYGYTF